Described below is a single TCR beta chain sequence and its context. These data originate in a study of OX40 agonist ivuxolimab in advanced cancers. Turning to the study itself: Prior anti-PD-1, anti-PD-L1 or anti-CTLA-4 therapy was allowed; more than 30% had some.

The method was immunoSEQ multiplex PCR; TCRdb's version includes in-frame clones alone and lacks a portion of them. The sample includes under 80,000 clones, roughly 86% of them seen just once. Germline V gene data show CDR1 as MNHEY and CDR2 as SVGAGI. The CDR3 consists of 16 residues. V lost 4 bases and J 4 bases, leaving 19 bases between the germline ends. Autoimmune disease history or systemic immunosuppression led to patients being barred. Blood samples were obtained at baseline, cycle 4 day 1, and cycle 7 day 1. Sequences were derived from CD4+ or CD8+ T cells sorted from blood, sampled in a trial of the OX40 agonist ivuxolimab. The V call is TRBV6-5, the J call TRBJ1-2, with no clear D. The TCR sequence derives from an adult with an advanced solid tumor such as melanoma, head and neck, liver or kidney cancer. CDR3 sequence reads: CASSLEVSVQVYGYTF. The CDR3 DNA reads TGTGCCAGCAGTTTAGAGGTTTCCGTGCAAGTCTATGGCTACACCTTC.